This T cell receptor (beta chain) was identified in a study of cytomegalovirus exposure and HLA in healthy donors. Data came from immunoSEQ multiplex PCR; TCRdb stores just in-frame clones and leaves some out. The sample comprises about 140,000 clones, approximately 84% of which are singletons, and 25% to 30% rests with the top ten. CDR3 size: 15 residues. V gave up 5 bases and J gave up 14 bases; unmatched junction bases: 14. CDR1 and CDR2 (germline): SGHAT, FQNNGV. The donors were members of the validation cohort comprising 120 subjects, separate from the roughly 690-subject first cohort. The specimen was PBMCs. The clonotype originates from a young man in good health and CMV-seropositive. The chain employs TRBV11-2 and TRBJ2-3; 12 bases are a match to TRBD2. CDR3 in amino acids: CASSPPWLAGGPAYF. The CDR3 DNA sequence: TGTGCCAGCAGCCCTCCGTGGCTAGCGGGGGGGCCAGCGTATTTT.